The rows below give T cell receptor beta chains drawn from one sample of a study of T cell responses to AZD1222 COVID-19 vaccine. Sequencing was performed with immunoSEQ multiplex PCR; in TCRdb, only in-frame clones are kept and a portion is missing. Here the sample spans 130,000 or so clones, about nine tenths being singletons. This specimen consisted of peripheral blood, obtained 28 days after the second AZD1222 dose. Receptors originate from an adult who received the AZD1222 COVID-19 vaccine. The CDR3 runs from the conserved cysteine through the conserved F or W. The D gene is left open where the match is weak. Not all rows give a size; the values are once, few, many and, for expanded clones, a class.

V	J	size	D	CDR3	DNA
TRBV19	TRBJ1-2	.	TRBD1	CASSIGEGAHYGYTF	TGTGCCAGTAGTATAGGAGAGGGGGCGCACTATGGCTACACCTTC
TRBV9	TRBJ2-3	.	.	CASSVVANTDTQYF	TGTGCCAGCAGCGTAGTGGCCAACACAGATACGCAGTATTTT
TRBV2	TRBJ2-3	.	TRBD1	CATRDRGNTQYF	TGTGCCACCCGGGACAGGGGTAATACGCAGTATTTT
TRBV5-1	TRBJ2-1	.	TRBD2	CASSLNSGSGGEQFF	TGCGCCAGCAGCTTGAATAGCGGGAGTGGCGGTGAGCAGTTCTTC
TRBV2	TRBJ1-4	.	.	CASTVQAVGEKLFF	TGTGCCAGCACCGTCCAGGCCGTCGGTGAAAAACTGTTTTTT
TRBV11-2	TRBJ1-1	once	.	CASSSQGATEAFF	TGTGCCAGCAGCTCACAGGGAGCCACTGAAGCTTTCTTT
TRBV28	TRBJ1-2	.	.	CASSRWGYTF	TGTGCCAGCAGTCGATGGGGCTACACCTTC
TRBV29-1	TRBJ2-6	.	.	CSVAQLKNSGANVLTF	TGCAGCGTTGCCCAGCTTAAGAACTCTGGGGCCAACGTCCTGACTTTC
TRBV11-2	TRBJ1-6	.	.	CASSLDWVGSGTPLHF	TGTGCCAGCAGCTTAGATTGGGTAGGGTCGGGGACACCCCTCCACTTT
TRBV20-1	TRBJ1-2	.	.	CSAGGITGYTF	TGCAGTGCTGGAGGGATCACAGGCTACACCTTC